This T cell receptor (beta chain) was captured by sequencing in a study of T-cell memory formation after mild COVID-19. Points on this clonotype: The antigen is undetermined.

Germline trimming cut 4 bases from V and 7 bases from J; bases unmatched to any gene: 19. Germline assignment: CDR1 SEHNR and CDR2 FQNEAQ (reference sequence). The CDR3 contains 19 residues. Study observations and caveats: Contracting CD8+ clones were enriched in EMRA, CD4+ mainly in CM and EM.

Via MiXCR, TCRdb re-called the 5' RACE reads, giving one row per CDR3 protein. The profile shows around 510,000 distinct CDR3 sequences, roughly 20% of them singletons. This chain joins TRBV7-9 and TRBJ2-2; 9 nucleotides line up with TRBD1. This sequence was found in an adult woman who had mild COVID-19 (a few samples of this study predate the infection). Cell type and time point are not known. The specimen sequenced was PBMCs or a T cell subset sorted from them (not recorded which). The CDR3 loop reads CASSSSRIRDRALYGELFF. In DNA form, the CDR3 reads TGTGCCAGCAGCTCTTCCAGGATCCGGGACAGGGCGCTCTACGGGGAGCTGTTTTTT.